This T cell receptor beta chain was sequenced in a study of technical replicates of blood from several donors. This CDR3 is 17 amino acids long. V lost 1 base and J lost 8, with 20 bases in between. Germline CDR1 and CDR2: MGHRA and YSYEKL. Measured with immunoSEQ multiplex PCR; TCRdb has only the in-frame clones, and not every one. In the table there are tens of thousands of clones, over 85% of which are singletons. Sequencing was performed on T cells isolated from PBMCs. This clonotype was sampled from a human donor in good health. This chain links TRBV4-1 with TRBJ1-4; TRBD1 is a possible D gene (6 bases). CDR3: CASSQGKQGLFGEKLFF. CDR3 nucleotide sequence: TGCGCCAGCAGCCAAGGGAAACAGGGCCTTTTCGGGGAAAAACTGTTTTTT.